The 12 T cell receptor beta chains reported below all come from one sample, sequenced in a study of cytomegalovirus exposure and HLA in healthy donors. The PCR had 60 Vbeta and 13 Jbeta primers. TCRdb's table, derived via immunoSEQ multiplex PCR, lists solely in-frame clones and lacks some. The table has under 200,000 clones, 85% seen once; the top ten hold about 2.5%. Input material: PBMCs. These receptors came from a woman aged 45-60 years in good health and CMV-seronegative.

This chain joins TRBV7-2 and TRBJ1-1; D is possibly TRBD1 (5 bases). The ends were cut back, 5 bases at V and 3 bases at J, with 25 bases in the middle. The germline V gene encodes CDR1 SGHTA and CDR2 FQGNSA. This CDR3 has 18 residues. The CDR3 protein is CASSPQPSGGHSDTEAFF. The DNA for the CDR3 is TGTGCCAGCAGCCCTCAACCGTCGGGGGGTCACTCCGACACTGAAGCTTTCTTT.

J is TRBJ2-7 and V is TRBV30; 7 nucleotides align to TRBD2. This CDR3 is built from 14 residues. Germline V gene sequence: CDR1 GTSNPN, CDR2 SVGIG (reference sequence). The junction had 12 bases not matched to a gene; V was cut back by 3 bases and J by 7 bases. In nucleotides, the CDR3 is TGTGCCTGGAGCCTATTAGCGGGTCCGGGGGAGCAGTACTTC. Translation gives CAWSLLAGPGEQYF.

Of note for this clone: One end of the junction is discordant with germline, which a read error may explain. The V call is TRBV28, the J call TRBJ1-4, with TRBD1 identical over 8 bases. Germline-derived CDR1 and CDR2 are MDHEN and SYDVKM. This CDR3 comprises 14 residues. The CDR3 is CASTAGGSREELFF. In DNA form, the CDR3 reads TGTGCCAGCACAGCAGGGGGCTCTCGTGAAGAACTGTTTTTT.

This chain connects TRBV11-3 to TRBJ2-3; 7 bases are shared with TRBD2. The CDR3 covers 16 residues. The V gene's germline CDR1 is SGHNT and CDR2 YENEEA. V lost 5 bases and J lost 7; bases outside the gene matches: 15. The CDR3 DNA sequence: TGTGCCAGCAGCACGACCCGGAGGACTAGTGTACATACGCAGTATTTT. Amino acid sequence: CASSTTRRTSVHTQYF.

The rearrangement links TRBV19 to TRBJ2-7, with 7 bases fitting TRBD2. CDR3 length equals 15 residues. Germline V lookup: CDR1 LNHDA, CDR2 SQIVND (reference sequence). V shed 4 bases and J 5 bases; nucleotides not matched to a gene: 11. Written as DNA, the CDR3 is TGTGCCAGTAGTACGGGGACCCGGGGGGTGCACGAGCAGTACTTC. Its translation is CASSTGTRGVHEQYF.

This clone is a singleton in its sample. The chain has TRBV7-2 and TRBJ2-5; 7 bases agree with TRBD2. This CDR3 has 16 residues. Trimming took 0 bases from V and 0 from J; bases not matched to a gene: 4. CDR1 is SGHTA and CDR2 is FQGNSA in the germline V gene. This CDR3 is CASSLAPAGYQETQYF. Here the CDR3 DNA reads TGTGCCAGCAGCTTAGCTCCAGCGGGGTACCAAGAGACCCAGTACTTC.

This rearrangement joins TRBV30 to TRBJ2-7, with a tentative D call TRBD1 (6 bases). This CDR3 contains 11 residues. The V gene's germline CDR1 is GTSNPN and CDR2 SVGIG (reference sequence). The V gene lost 5 bases and the J gene lost 6 bases, with 11 bases spanning the gap. In DNA, the CDR3 is TGTGCCTGGGGACAGCATCTCGAGCAGTACTTC. Protein: CAWGQHLEQYF.

Concerning this clone: A junction boundary mismatches the germline segment, possibly from a read error. Different DNA sequences within this sample yield the same CDR3. The CDR3 DNA is TGTGCCAGCAGCCCCCAGGGCCCGCCCCAGCACTTT. Translation: CASSPQGPPQHF. The chain joins TRBV7-9 to TRBJ1-5; TRBD1 might be the D (5 bases). In germline, CDR1 is SEHNR, CDR2 FQNEAQ (reference sequence). The CDR3 contains 12 residues.

A single count supports this clone. The chain joins TRBV7-9 to TRBJ1-1; D call uncertain. Trimming stripped 5 bases from V and 4 bases from J, with 8 bases between. Germline CDR1 reads SEHNR; CDR2 reads FQNEAQ (reference sequence). The CDR3 length is 12 residues. The CDR3 protein is CASSRQATEAFF. The CDR3 nucleotides are TGTGCCAGCAGCCGTCAGGCCACTGAAGCTTTCTTT.

V gene TRBV5-5 combines with J gene TRBJ2-7; no definite D call. V lost 0 bases and J lost 2, with 6 bases in between. The CDR3 is made up of 13 amino acids. The germline V gene has CDR1 SGHKS and CDR2 YYEKEE (reference sequence). The DNA for the CDR3 is TGTGCCAGCAGCTTGGGCCCTACCTACGAGCAGTACTTC. Protein sequence: CASSLGPTYEQYF. Complete variable domain (other parts from reference TRBV5-5 and TRBJ2-7): DAGVTQSPTHLIKTRGQQVTLRCSPISGHKSVSWYQQVLGQGPQFIFQYYEKEERGRGNFPDRFSARQFPNYSSELNVNALLLGDSALYLCASSLGPTYEQYFGPGTRLTVT.

V is TRBV7-7 and J is TRBJ2-7, with 7 bases lining up with TRBD1. The CDR3 is 13 amino acids. J gave up 5 bases and V 2 bases, and 3 bases lay outside the gene matches. Germline CDR1 reads SSHAT; CDR2 reads FNYEAQ (reference sequence). CDR3 protein: CASSLNRGNEQYF. The DNA of the CDR3 is TGTGCCAGCAGCTTAAACAGGGGTAACGAGCAGTACTTC.

V usage is TRBV5-1 and J usage is TRBJ1-1; D is ambiguous. The V end was cut by 1 base, the J end by 3 bases, with 13 bases between. Germline CDR1 reads SGHRS; CDR2 reads YFSETQ. The CDR3 extends over 15 amino acids. CDR3 nucleotides: TGCGCCAGCAGCTTGAGCCTCCTACGGGACACTGAAGCTTTCTTT. Amino acid sequence: CASSLSLLRDTEAFF.